This is a list of T cell receptor beta chains from one sample in a study of PD-1 blockade in classical Hodgkin lymphoma. Method: immunoSEQ multiplex PCR; TCRdb's copy keeps in-frame clones and lacks some. In the table there are 40,000 to 55,000 clones, approximately 80% of which are singletons. Specimen: peripheral blood mononuclear cells (PBMCs), collected before the fourth cycle of nivolumab. All receptors derive from a human donor with classical Hodgkin lymphoma. Both conserved end residues are trimmed from each CDR3.

v_gene: TRBV6-1; j_gene: TRBJ1-3; CDR3aa: ASSSPGSWNTIY
v_gene: TRBV7-2; j_gene: TRBJ2-7; CDR3aa: ASSLYRQGDEQY
v_gene: TRBV18; j_gene: TRBJ2-5; CDR3aa: ASSPPTSRETQY
v_gene: TRBV13; j_gene: TRBJ2-7; CDR3aa: ASSWTSGSFEQY
v_gene: TRBV5-1; j_gene: TRBJ1-1; CDR3aa: ASSLDQGLGNTEAF
v_gene: TRBV19; j_gene: TRBJ2-7; CDR3aa: ASSIRADSYEQY
v_gene: TRBV18; j_gene: TRBJ1-1; CDR3aa: ASSPQVNTEAF
v_gene: TRBV9; j_gene: TRBJ2-3; CDR3aa: ASSPSGRSDTQY
v_gene: TRBV11-3; j_gene: TRBJ2-7; CDR3aa: ASSLGGSLAVYEQY
v_gene: TRBV5-1; j_gene: TRBJ1-1; CDR3aa: ASSLGGRDTEAF
v_gene: TRBV7-8; j_gene: TRBJ1-2; CDR3aa: ASSLVRGGYT
v_gene: TRBV5-1; j_gene: TRBJ2-2; CDR3aa: ASRGNTGGLTGELF
v_gene: TRBV7-2; j_gene: TRBJ1-5; CDR3aa: ASSLVVNQPQH
v_gene: TRBV5-1; j_gene: TRBJ2-5; CDR3aa: ASSLGGWYQETQY
v_gene: TRBV7-9; j_gene: TRBJ2-3; CDR3aa: ASSLVGSGLGTDTQY
v_gene: TRBV19; j_gene: TRBJ1-1; CDR3aa: ASSMRTGRSTEAF
v_gene: TRBV11-3; j_gene: TRBJ1-2; CDR3aa: ASSFHRDREGYT
v_gene: TRBV30; j_gene: TRBJ2-3; CDR3aa: AWSVKGDTQY
v_gene: TRBV9; j_gene: TRBJ2-3; CDR3aa: ASSVGGLRPDTQY
v_gene: TRBV9; j_gene: TRBJ2-2; CDR3aa: ASSVPPNWDTGELF